The sequence of this TCR beta chain was determined in a study of blood T cell repertoires in COVID-19. Study-wide context: The United States, Italy and Spain provided the acute and convalescent COVID-19 samples. Sample material is recorded as cDNA or gDNA derived from T cells, B-cell-depleted T cells, or PBMCs.

Per the germline V gene, CDR1 is MGHDK and CDR2 is SYGVNS. This CDR3 has 15 residues. The ends lost 1 base at V and 2 bases at J; junction bases unmatched: 5. Per the original data handling: The assay estimated nucleated cells by amplifying reference gene primers. The table came from immunoSEQ multiplex PCR; TCRdb's copy has only in-frame clones and leaves some out. That table supplies the V and J calls and clone size; D and trimming were determined from the DNA. The sample records around 250,000 clones, roughly 84% being singletons. Sequenced material: peripheral blood. This chain links TRBV25-1 with TRBJ2-7; TRBD1 aligns across 7 bases. The sequence came from a man in his fifties or sixties with active or convalescent COVID-19. CDR3 in amino acids: CASSEFETGPYEQYF. CDR3 bases: TGTGCCAGCAGTGAATTTGAGACAGGGCCCTACGAGCAGTACTTC.